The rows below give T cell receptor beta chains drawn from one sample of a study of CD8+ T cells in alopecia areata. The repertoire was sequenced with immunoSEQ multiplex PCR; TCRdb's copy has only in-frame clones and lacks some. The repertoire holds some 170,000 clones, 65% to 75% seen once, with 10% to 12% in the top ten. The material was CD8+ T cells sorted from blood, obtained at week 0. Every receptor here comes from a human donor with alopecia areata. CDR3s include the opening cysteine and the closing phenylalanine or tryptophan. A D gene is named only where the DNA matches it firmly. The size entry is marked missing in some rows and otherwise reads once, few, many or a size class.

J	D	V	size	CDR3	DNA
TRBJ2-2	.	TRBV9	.	CASSVPANTGELFF	TGTGCCAGCAGCGTCCCCGCGAACACCGGGGAGCTGTTTTTT
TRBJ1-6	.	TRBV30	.	CAWSGEGNSPLHF	TGTGCCTGGAGCGGGGAGGGCAATTCACCCCTCCACTTT
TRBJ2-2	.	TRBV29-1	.	CSGSTRGTGELFF	TGCAGCGGATCCACCAGGGGAACCGGGGAGCTGTTTTTT
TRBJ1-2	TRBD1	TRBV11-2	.	CASSSLTWDRGRDYGYTF	TGTGCCAGCAGCTCCCTGACCTGGGACAGGGGGCGCGACTATGGCTACACCTTC
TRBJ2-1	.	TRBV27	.	CASSSLDSSSYNEQFF	TGTGCCAGCAGTTCCCTGGACTCGAGCTCCTACAATGAGCAGTTCTTC
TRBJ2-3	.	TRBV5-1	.	CASSSLSEPDTQYF	TGCGCCAGCAGCTCCCTCTCTGAGCCAGATACGCAGTATTTT
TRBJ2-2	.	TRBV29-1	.	CSAGTGMELFF	TGCAGCGCAGGGACCGGGATGGAGCTGTTTTTT
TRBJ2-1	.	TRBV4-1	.	CASSQTPGGDEQFF	TGCGCCAGCAGCCAAACTCCGGGGGGCGATGAGCAGTTCTTC
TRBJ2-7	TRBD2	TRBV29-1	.	CSVVTGTTYEQYF	TGCAGCGTTGTGACTGGGACTACCTACGAGCAGTACTTC
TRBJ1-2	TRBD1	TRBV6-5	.	CASSPGTVHQGYTF	TGTGCCAGCAGCCCGGGGACAGTTCACCAGGGCTACACCTTC
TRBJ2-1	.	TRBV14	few	CASSQEVEDRSYNEQFF	TGTGCCAGCAGCCAAGAAGTTGAGGACAGATCCTACAATGAGCAGTTCTTC
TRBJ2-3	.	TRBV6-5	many	CASSYRDPRTDTQYF	TGTGCCAGCAGTTACCGGGACCCGCGCACAGATACGCAGTATTTT
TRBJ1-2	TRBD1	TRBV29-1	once	CSVAQGSGYTF	TGCAGCGTTGCACAGGGGTCTGGCTACACCTTC
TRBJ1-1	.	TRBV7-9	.	CASSGGREIPNTEAFF	TGTGCCAGCAGCGGGGGCAGGGAAATACCGAACACTGAAGCTTTCTTT
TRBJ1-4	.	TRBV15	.	CATSRDRPGGRSNEKLFF	TGTGCCACCAGCAGAGATCGCCCCGGGGGACGTAGTAATGAAAAACTGTTTTTT
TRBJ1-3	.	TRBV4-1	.	CASSQEWSSGNTIYF	TGCGCCAGCAGCCAAGAATGGAGCTCTGGAAACACCATATATTTT
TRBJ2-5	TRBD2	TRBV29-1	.	CSVETRGRGEETQYF	TGCAGCGTTGAAACCCGGGGACGGGGGGAAGAGACCCAGTACTTC
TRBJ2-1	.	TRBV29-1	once	CSVPAYNEQFF	TGCAGCGTCCCGGCTTACAATGAGCAGTTCTTC
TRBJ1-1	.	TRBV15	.	CATSRSRAENTEAFF	TGTGCCACCAGCAGAAGCAGGGCGGAGAACACTGAAGCTTTCTTT
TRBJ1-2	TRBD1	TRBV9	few	CASSIDRGERGYTF	TGTGCCAGCAGCATAGACAGGGGGGAGAGAGGCTACACCTTC
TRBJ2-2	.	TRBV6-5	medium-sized	CASSWTVGTGELFF	TGTGCCAGCAGTTGGACAGTGGGTACCGGGGAGCTGTTTTTT
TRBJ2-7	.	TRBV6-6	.	CASRARDSSTYEQYF	TGTGCCAGCAGAGCCCGGGACTCATCAACCTACGAGCAGTACTTC
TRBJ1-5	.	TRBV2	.	CASSEEGGSNQPQHF	TGTGCCAGCAGTGAAGAGGGTGGGAGCAATCAGCCCCAGCATTTT
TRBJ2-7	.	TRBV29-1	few	CSVENGQKYEQYF	TGCAGCGTTGAAAATGGGCAGAAATACGAGCAGTACTTC
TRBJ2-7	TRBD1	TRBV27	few	CASSLGGRGPGEQYF	TGTGCCAGCAGTTTAGGTGGCAGGGGGCCAGGCGAGCAGTACTTC
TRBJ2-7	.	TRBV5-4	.	CASSLASGSYEQYF	TGTGCCAGCAGCTTGGCGTCGGGTTCCTACGAGCAGTACTTC
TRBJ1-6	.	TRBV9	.	CASSSRDRADSPLHF	TGTGCCAGCAGCAGCCGGGACCGGGCAGACTCACCCCTCCACTTT
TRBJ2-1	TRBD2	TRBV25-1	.	CASRENNRLAGSNEQFF	TGTGCCAGCAGAGAGAACAACAGACTAGCGGGGAGCAATGAGCAGTTCTTC
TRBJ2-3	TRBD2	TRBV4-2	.	CASSREAGGGPTDTQYF	TGTGCCAGCAGCCGGGAAGCCGGGGGGGGGCCCACAGATACGCAGTATTTT
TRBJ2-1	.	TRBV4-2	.	CASSQGGDRPFF	TGTGCCAGCAGCCAAGGTGGGGATAGACCGTTCTTC
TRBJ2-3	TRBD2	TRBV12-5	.	CASGLVASGGDYTDTQYF	TGTGCTAGTGGTTTGGTCGCTAGCGGGGGAGACTACACAGATACGCAGTATTTT
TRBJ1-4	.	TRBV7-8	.	CASSPNRVGEKLFF	TGTGCCAGCAGCCCTAACAGGGTAGGGGAAAAACTGTTTTTT
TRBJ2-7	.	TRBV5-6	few	CASSQTGFEQYF	TGTGCCAGCAGCCAAACGGGGTTCGAGCAGTACTTC
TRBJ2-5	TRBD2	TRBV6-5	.	CASKGPAGGQTQYF	TGTGCCAGCAAGGGGCCAGCGGGGGGACAGACCCAGTACTTC
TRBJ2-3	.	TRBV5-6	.	CASSLAASLTDTQYF	TGTGCCAGCAGCTTGGCCGCTAGCCTCACAGATACGCAGTATTTT
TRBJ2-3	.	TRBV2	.	CASSEWVGVTDTQYF	TGTGCCAGCAGTGAGTGGGTCGGTGTAACAGATACGCAGTATTTT
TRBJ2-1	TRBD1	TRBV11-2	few	CASSLAPGTGGVRAQFF	TGTGCCAGCAGCTTAGCCCCCGGGACAGGGGGCGTTAGGGCGCAGTTCTTC
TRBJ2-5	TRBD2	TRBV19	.	CASRLAGHSRETQYF	TGTGCCAGTAGACTAGCGGGGCATTCCCGAGAGACCCAGTACTTC
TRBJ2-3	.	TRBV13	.	CASSGRGTADTQYF	TGTGCCAGCAGCGGGCGAGGGACCGCAGATACGCAGTATTTT
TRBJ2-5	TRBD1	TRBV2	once	CASTDRTQETQYF	TGTGCCAGCACGGACAGGACCCAAGAGACCCAGTACTTC
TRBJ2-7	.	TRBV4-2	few	CASSQGISPYEQYF	TGTGCCAGCAGCCAAGGTATATCCCCCTACGAGCAGTACTTC
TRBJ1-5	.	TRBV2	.	CASSEPDSNQPQHF	TGTGCCAGCAGTGAACCAGATAGCAATCAGCCCCAGCATTTT
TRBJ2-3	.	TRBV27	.	CASRKQGRHTDTQYF	TGTGCCAGCAGGAAACAGGGACGGCACACAGATACGCAGTATTTT
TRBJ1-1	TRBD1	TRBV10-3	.	CAISESHRGAFF	TGTGCCATCAGTGAGTCGCACAGGGGAGCTTTCTTT
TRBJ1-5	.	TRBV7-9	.	CASSLGEQPQHF	TGTGCCAGCAGCTTAGGGGAACAGCCCCAGCATTTT
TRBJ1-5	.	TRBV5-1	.	CASRDSLNQPQHF	TGCGCCAGCAGGGACAGCCTTAATCAGCCCCAGCATTTT
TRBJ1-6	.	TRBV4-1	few	CASSQETGVNSPLHF	TGCGCCAGCAGCCAAGAGACAGGCGTAAATTCACCCCTCCACTTT
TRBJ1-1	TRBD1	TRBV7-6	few	CASSLGGTGNTEAFF	TGTGCCAGCAGCTTAGGCGGGACAGGGAACACTGAAGCTTTCTTT
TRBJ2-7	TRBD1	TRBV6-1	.	CASSVRQGWVEQYF	TGTGCCAGCAGTGTCCGACAGGGATGGGTCGAGCAGTACTTC
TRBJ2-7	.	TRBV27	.	CASSSATGGPEQYF	TGTGCCAGCAGTTCCGCGACAGGTGGGCCCGAGCAGTACTTC
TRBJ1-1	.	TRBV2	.	CASSWDAEAFF	TGTGCCAGCAGTTGGGACGCTGAAGCTTTCTTT
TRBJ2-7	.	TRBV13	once	CASSSTDSYEQYF	TGTGCCAGCAGCTCGACAGATTCCTACGAGCAGTACTTC
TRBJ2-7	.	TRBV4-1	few	CASSQDQQTTYEQYF	TGTGCCAGCAGCCAAGATCAACAGACTACCTACGAGCAGTACTTC
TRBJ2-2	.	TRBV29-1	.	CSARRENTGELFF	TGCAGCGCTCGTAGGGAGAACACCGGGGAGCTGTTTTTT
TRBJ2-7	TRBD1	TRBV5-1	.	CASSWPGQGTYEQYF	TGCGCCAGCAGCTGGCCGGGACAGGGTACCTACGAGCAGTACTTC
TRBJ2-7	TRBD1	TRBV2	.	CASSENLQGVYEQYF	TGTGCCAGCAGCGAGAACCTTCAGGGGGTCTACGAGCAGTACTTC
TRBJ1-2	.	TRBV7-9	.	CASTPGGAHGYTF	TGTGCCAGCACCCCGGGGGGGGCCCATGGCTACACCTTC
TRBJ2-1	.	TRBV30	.	CAWSVVGGHNNEQFF	TGTGCCTGGAGTGTTGTGGGGGGGCACAACAATGAGCAGTTCTTC
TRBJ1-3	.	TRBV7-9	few	CASSSAGEGRNTIYF	TGTGCCAGCAGCTCCGCAGGGGAGGGGAGAAACACCATATATTTT
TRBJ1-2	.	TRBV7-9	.	CASSHGAATGYGYTF	TGTGCCAGCAGCCATGGAGCGGCCACGGGCTATGGCTACACCTTC